This is a list of T cell receptor beta chains from one sample in a study of cytomegalovirus exposure and HLA in healthy donors. TCRdb's table, derived via immunoSEQ multiplex PCR, lists solely in-frame clones and lacks some. In the table there are about 200,000 clones, roughly 12% of which are singletons. The specimen was PBMCs. Receptor source: a man in his forties or fifties in good health and CMV-seropositive. Both conserved end residues are part of each CDR3. The D gene is left open where the match is weak. Rows may omit the clone size; those that give it use once, few, many or a size class.

d_gene,abundance,v_gene,j_gene,CDR3aa,CDR3nt
.,few,TRBV25-1,TRBJ2-1,CASSRTGEQFF,TGTGCCAGCAGTCGAACTGGTGAGCAGTTCTTC
.,.,TRBV25-1,TRBJ1-2,CASSSLGGRSYGYTF,TGTGCCAGCAGTTCCCTTGGGGGCCGGAGCTATGGCTACACCTTC
TRBD1,few,TRBV7-9,TRBJ1-2,CASSLSTDRGSGYTF,TGTGCCAGCAGCTTATCGACGGACAGGGGATCTGGCTACACCTTC
TRBD1,.,TRBV29-1,TRBJ1-5,CSVGTGLGQPQHF,TGCAGCGTTGGGACAGGGTTGGGACAGCCCCAGCATTTT
.,few,TRBV10-3,TRBJ1-2,CAISDLKGDGYTF,TGTGCCATCAGTGACCTAAAAGGGGATGGCTACACCTTC
TRBD2,.,TRBV5-1,TRBJ2-1,CASSSSGGGSFNEQFF,TGCGCCAGCAGCTCTAGCGGGGGCGGCAGTTTCAATGAGCAGTTCTTC
TRBD1,few,TRBV10-3,TRBJ2-7,CAIRSGQGANEQYF,TGTGCCATCAGGTCGGGACAGGGCGCCAACGAGCAGTACTTC
TRBD2,few,TRBV5-1,TRBJ2-1,CASRTSGTSYNEQFF,TGCGCCAGCAGAACTAGCGGCACCTCCTACAATGAGCAGTTCTTC
TRBD1,.,TRBV10-3,TRBJ1-2,CAISADRDYGYTF,TGTGCCATCAGTGCGGACAGGGACTATGGCTACACCTTC
.,few,TRBV30,TRBJ2-1,CAWSPSPFEQFF,TGTGCCTGGAGTCCCAGTCCCTTTGAGCAGTTCTTC
.,.,TRBV11-2,TRBJ2-2,CASNQGLNTGELFF,TGTGCCAGCAACCAGGGATTGAACACCGGGGAGCTGTTTTTT
TRBD1,.,TRBV7-8,TRBJ1-5,CASSLGDRGLSNQPQHF,TGTGCCAGCAGCTTAGGAGACAGGGGTCTTAGCAATCAGCCCCAGCATTTT
.,few,TRBV7-8,TRBJ1-2,CASSLRTAYGYTF,TGTGCCAGCAGCTTAAGGACAGCCTATGGCTACACCTTC
TRBD1,few,TRBV6-6,TRBJ2-7,CASSGTAYEQYF,TGTGCCAGCAGTGGGACAGCCTACGAGCAGTACTTC
TRBD1,.,TRBV19,TRBJ1-1,CASSRQGARGTEAFF,TGTGCCAGTAGTAGACAGGGGGCAAGGGGGACTGAAGCTTTCTTT
TRBD1,few,TRBV18,TRBJ1-4,CASSPGTGPNEKLFF,TGTGCCAGCTCACCCGGGACAGGCCCGAATGAAAAACTGTTTTTT
TRBD2,.,TRBV7-3,TRBJ2-1,CASSLAGGANEQFF,TGTGCCAGCAGCTTAGCGGGGGGGGCGAATGAGCAGTTCTTC
TRBD2,.,TRBV9,TRBJ2-5,CASSRGGGWETQYF,TGTGCCAGCAGCCGCGGGGGGGGCTGGGAGACCCAGTACTTC
TRBD1,.,TRBV11-3,TRBJ1-2,CASSLKDRSRVGGYTF,TGTGCCAGCAGCCTAAAGGACAGGTCGCGGGTCGGGGGCTACACCTTC
TRBD2,.,TRBV6-5,TRBJ2-3,CASSGSGGARDTQYF,TGTGCCAGCAGTGGAAGCGGGGGGGCCCGGGATACGCAGTATTTT
.,few,TRBV5-6,TRBJ1-4,CASSFKPIDILATNEKLFF,TGTGCCAGCAGTTTCAAACCGATAGATATCCTCGCCACTAATGAAAAACTGTTTTTT